A selection of T cell receptor beta chains follows, all from one sample in a study of T cell repertoires in cytomegalovirus infection. TCRdb called the reads again in MiXCR, with one record for every CDR3 protein. The table has approximately 490,000 distinct CDR3 sequences, about 11% seen once; the top ten hold 9.5% to 13%. Sequencing was done on a sample of PBMCs. The receptors here all came from a human donor in good health (CMV status not recorded). Some clones in this sample may be carry-over from other donors' samples. CDR3s include the opening cysteine and the closing phenylalanine or tryptophan.

J: TRBJ2-7
V: TRBV14
CDR3: CASSQVARVAGGPYEQYF

J: TRBJ2-7
V: TRBV4-2
CDR3: CASSQELGADNEQYF

J: TRBJ1-2
V: TRBV6-5
CDR3: CASSFLVGGSRGYTF

J: TRBJ2-3
V: TRBV7-4
CDR3: CASSQGLAGGPGDTQYF

J: TRBJ1-1
V: TRBV20-1
CDR3: CSARGGRDGATEAFF

J: TRBJ2-6
V: TRBV27
CDR3: CASSTSVWSSGANVLTF

J: TRBJ1-4
V: TRBV23-1
CDR3: CASFLGGMDEKLFF

J: TRBJ1-2
V: TRBV28
CDR3: CASSWGRGAGYTF

J: TRBJ2-6
V: TRBV10-3
CDR3: CAISGRGRGANVLTF

J: TRBJ2-5
V: TRBV29-1
CDR3: CSAPPRQNQETQYF

J: TRBJ1-1
V: TRBV19
CDR3: CASSIGWGDTEAFF

J: TRBJ1-3
V: TRBV7-2
CDR3: CASSLTGTGLTAGNTIYF

J: TRBJ2-1
V: TRBV24-1
CDR3: CATSDGRLAGGISGNEQFF

J: TRBJ2-5
V: TRBV7-2
CDR3: CASSSAGTTQETQYF

J: TRBJ2-5
V: TRBV27
CDR3: CASSKTSGRIQETQYF

J: TRBJ2-1
V: TRBV7-2
CDR3: CASSSSRQSSQANEQFF

J: TRBJ2-4
V: TRBV20-1
CDR3: CSVFAVVAKNIQYF

J: TRBJ1-4
V: TRBV12-5
CDR3: CASGLAPGKLFF

J: TRBJ2-7
V: TRBV6-1
CDR3: CASSEVVVYEQYF

J: TRBJ1-2
V: TRBV20-1
CDR3: CSARDDRPNYGYTF

J: TRBJ2-2
V: TRBV6-6
CDR3: CASSYSRGGGGTGELFF